Only one count was recorded for the clone carrying this TCR beta chain. Antigen unknown. The germline V gene has CDR1 SGHTA and CDR2 FQGTGA. The V and J ends lost 4 bases and 1 base respectively, with 9 bases between them. The CDR3 loop spans 14 amino acids. This specimen comes from a study of OX40 agonist ivuxolimab in advanced cancers. Across the study: Subjects had a mean age of roughly 60 years, with a range of roughly 20 to 79; around 83% were male. Partial responses were achieved by three patients: one hepatocellular carcinoma, two cutaneous melanoma. Study observations and caveats: The antigen specificity of the peripheral T cells (those that were expanded) was not determined.

Clones were read by immunoSEQ multiplex PCR, and TCRdb kept only the in-frame ones, dropping some. In the table there are approximately 22,000 clones, 88% of which are singletons. Sequences were derived from CD4+ or CD8+ T cells sorted from blood, sampled in a trial of the OX40 agonist ivuxolimab. This rearrangement joins TRBV7-3 to TRBJ2-3; possible D gene TRBD1, 5 bases. The TCR originated in an adult with an advanced solid tumor such as melanoma, head and neck, liver or kidney cancer. The CDR3 DNA reads TGTGCCAGCAGCTCATTAGGGGGCACAGATACGCAGTATTTT. It translates to CASSSLGGTDTQYF.